One and the same sample provided the 20 T cell receptor beta chains below, sequenced in a study of T cells in tuberculosis. Produced via immunoSEQ multiplex PCR; TCRdb's table is partial and in-frame only. Of 35,000 to 40,000 clones in the sample, 94% were seen once. The sequenced material came from PBMCs. The receptors stem from a donor aged 10-29 years with latent tuberculosis or without tuberculosis infection. Some clones in this sample may be carry-over from other donors' samples.

The chain couples TRBV11-2 to TRBJ2-7; possibly TRBD2 for D (6 bases). V was shortened by 6 bases and J by 4 bases, with 16 bases between the two germline ends. The CDR3 totals 14 residues. The germline V gene has CDR1 SGHAT and CDR2 FQNNGV. The chain's CDR3 is CASSLAYTSYEQYV. CDR3 coding DNA: TGTGCCAGCAGTCTAGCGTACACCTCGTACGAGCAGTACGTC.

The genes are TRBV10-3 and TRBJ1-1, with a tentative D call TRBD1 (6 bases). Germline CDR1 reads ENHRY; CDR2 reads SYGVKD. The ends were cut back, 6 bases at V and 1 base at J, with 15 bases in the middle. The CDR3 loop spans 15 amino acids. CDR3 sequence (DNA): TGTGCCATCAGGGCGCAGGGGCGCAGGAACACTGAAGCTTTCTTT. Translation: CAIRAQGRRNTEAFF.

V and J are TRBV2 and TRBJ1-4; D gene ambiguous. Germline V gene data show CDR1 as SNHLY and CDR2 as FYNNEI. This CDR3 has 15 residues. V was trimmed by 8 bases and J by 11 bases, leaving 24 bases between them. CDR3: CASSKREALVGKLFF. Here the CDR3 DNA reads TGTGCCAGCTCAAAAAGAGAGGCCCTGGTTGGGAAACTGTTTTTT.

The chain couples TRBV30 to TRBJ1-3, with D hard to call. Per germline, CDR1 GTSNPN and CDR2 SVGIG (reference sequence). The CDR3 is made up of 13 amino acids. Between the trimmed V and J ends, which lost 0 bases and 2 bases, there was a span of 5 bases. The CDR3 reads CAWSVQTGNTIYF. CDR3 bases: TGTGCCTGGAGTGTTCAGACTGGAAACACCATATATTTT.

The rearrangement joins TRBV5-6 to TRBJ1-2; D is perhaps TRBD1 (6 bases). Germline lookup yields CDR1 SGHDT and CDR2 YYEEEE. Trimming removed 4 bases at V and 2 bases at J, with 12 bases between. The length of the CDR3 is 14 residues. CDR3 bases: TGTGCCAGCAGCCCCCGGACAGCAAACTATGGCTACACCTTC. This codes for CASSPRTANYGYTF. The full variable domain, its missing parts supplied by reference TRBV5-6 and TRBJ1-2, is DAGVTQSPTHLIKTRGQQVTLRCSPKSGHDTVSWYQQALGQGPQFIFQYYEEEERQRGNFPDRFSGHQFPNYSSELNVNALLLGDSALYLCASSPRTANYGYTFGSGTRLTVV.

This chain uses TRBV19 with TRBJ1-4; TRBD1 might be the D (5 bases). The CDR3 covers 16 residues. The germline CDR1 and CDR2 sequences are LNHDA and SQIVND (reference sequence). V lost 6 bases, J lost 4 bases, and 18 bases lay in between. This CDR3 reads CASRGMVGDFNEKLFF. The CDR3 DNA sequence: TGTGCCAGTAGAGGGATGGTAGGGGACTTTAATGAAAAACTGTTTTTT.

This chain connects TRBV5-4 to TRBJ2-1, with TRBD2 matching over 12 bases. The CDR3 spans 17 residues. CDR1 and CDR2 from the germline V gene are SGHNT and YYREEE (reference sequence). V was clipped by 0 bases and J by 5 bases; unmatched bases: 6. CDR3 sequence: CASSLGLAGVRNNEQFF. In nucleotides, the CDR3 is TGTGCCAGCAGCTTGGGACTAGCGGGGGTACGTAACAATGAGCAGTTCTTC. Combining the CDR3 with reference TRBV5-4 and TRBJ2-1 gives the whole variable domain ETGVTQSPTHLIKTRGQQVTLRCSSQSGHNTVSWYQQALGQGPQFIFQYYREEENGRGNFPPRFSGLQFPNYSSELNVNALELDDSALYLCASSLGLAGVRNNEQFFGPGTRLTVL.

The gene calls are TRBV19 and TRBJ2-6, with TRBD1 matching 7 bases. The J segment lost 0 bases and the V segment lost 1 base, leaving 3 bases of the junction unmatched. The germline CDR1 and CDR2 sequences are LNHDA and SQIVND (reference sequence). There are 17 residues in the CDR3. The CDR3 DNA is TGTGCCAGTAGTATAGTTAGGGGGCGCTCTGGGGCCAACGTCCTGACTTTC. It encodes CASSIVRGRSGANVLTF.

V usage is TRBV7-8 and J usage is TRBJ2-3, with 11 bases that match TRBD2. V lost 6 bases to trimming and J lost 4 bases; unmatched junction nucleotides: 6. Germline V gene lookup returns CDR1 SGHVS and CDR2 FQNEAQ. The CDR3 has 15 residues. The CDR3 protein is CASSSTSGGADTQYF. In DNA form, the CDR3 reads TGTGCCAGCAGTTCAACTAGCGGGGGCGCAGATACGCAGTATTTT.

V and J are TRBV11-2 and TRBJ1-1; D remains unclear. Trimming left V 1 base short and J 0 bases short, with 6 bases between. This CDR3 is built from 14 residues. The germline V gene encodes CDR1 SGHAT and CDR2 FQNNGV. CDR3 nucleotide sequence: TGTGCCAGCAGCTTAGGGTACATGAACACTGAAGCTTTCTTT. Translating it yields CASSLGYMNTEAFF.

Only one count was recorded for this clone. The V and J genes are TRBV5-1 and TRBJ2-3; D is possibly TRBD2 (5 bases). The CDR3 loop spans 15 amino acids. Germline V lookup: CDR1 SGHRS, CDR2 YFSETQ. Between the trimmed V and J ends, which lost 4 bases and 0 bases, there was a span of 12 bases. The CDR3 nucleotides read TGCGCCAGCAGCGGCTATGGCGGGAGCACAGATACGCAGTATTTT. Translation gives CASSGYGGSTDTQYF.

The gene calls are TRBV19 and TRBJ2-7, with a tentative D call TRBD1 (6 bases). V was trimmed by 5 bases and J by 3 bases, leaving 17 bases between them. The germline gives CDR1 LNHDA, CDR2 SQIVND (reference sequence). CDR3 length equals 15 residues. CDR3 in amino acids: CASSPAGADVYEQYF. The CDR3 bases are TGTGCCAGTAGTCCAGCAGGGGCGGATGTCTACGAGCAGTACTTC.

The chain links TRBV5-1 to TRBJ1-3; D not certain. With 1 base removed from V and 2 bases from J, the gap between germline ends came to 7 bases. The CDR3 totals 14 residues. The germline V gene encodes CDR1 SGHRS and CDR2 YFSETQ. The CDR3 sequence is CASSLRVAGNTIYF. In DNA form, the CDR3 reads TGCGCCAGCAGCTTGAGAGTGGCTGGAAACACCATATATTTT.

J is TRBJ1-5 and V is TRBV5-1; D might be TRBD1 (6 bases). CDR3 size: 13 residues. The V gene's germline CDR1 is SGHRS and CDR2 YFSETQ. Trimming took off 0 bases at V and 10 bases at J, with 11 bases between the two ends. Here the CDR3 reads CASSLGSGGPQHF. CDR3 nucleotides: TGCGCCAGCAGCTTGGGCTCTGGGGGCCCCCAGCATTTT.

The chain employs TRBV30 and TRBJ1-6, with 7 nucleotides matching TRBD1. This CDR3 spans 16 amino acids. Germline V CDR1 and CDR2: GTSNPN, SVGIG (reference sequence). The V and J ends lost 0 bases and 0 bases, in that order; junction bases with no gene match: 2. CDR3 region: CAWSVGGSSYNSPLHF. The CDR3 DNA sequence: TGTGCCTGGAGTGTAGGGGGCTCCTCCTATAATTCACCCCTCCACTTT.

V usage is TRBV6-5 and J usage is TRBJ2-2; TRBD1 matches 7 bases. The CDR3 loop spans 15 amino acids. CDR1 MNHEY and CDR2 SVGAGI come from the germline V gene. V was pared by 4 bases and J by 0 bases, with 2 bases of the junction left unmatched. As DNA, the CDR3 is TGTGCCAGCAGTTTTGGACAGGCGAACACCGGGGAGCTGTTTTTT. Residues: CASSFGQANTGELFF.

This clone has a single count. The junction does not match germline at one end; this may be a read error. The chain recombines TRBV5-6 with TRBJ1-4, with TRBD1 matching 9 bases. The CDR3 extends over 14 amino acids. Per the germline V gene, CDR1 is SGHDT and CDR2 is YYEEEE. The CDR3 DNA sequence: TGTGCCAGCAGCTTACAGGGGGCTAAGGAAAAACTGTTTTTT. It yields the protein CASSLQGAKEKLFF.

The V and J genes are TRBV29-1 and TRBJ2-7; 7 positions match TRBD2. V lost 4 bases to trimming and J lost 6 bases; unmatched junction nucleotides: 9. This CDR3 is built from 13 residues. Germline V gene sequence: CDR1 SQVTM, CDR2 ANQGSEA. This CDR3 is CSVGVAGEGEQYF. The DNA of the CDR3 is TGCAGCGTTGGGGTTGCGGGGGAAGGCGAGCAGTACTTC.

The chain has TRBV9 and TRBJ2-1; D may be TRBD1 (6 bases). CDR3 length: 15 residues. Germline CDR1 and CDR2: SGDLS and YYNGEE. V was trimmed by 4 bases and J by 4 bases, leaving 15 bases between them. The CDR3 here is CASSPAGTTYNEQFF. The CDR3 nucleotides read TGTGCCAGCAGCCCAGCCGGGACAACATACAATGAGCAGTTCTTC. Drawing the rest from reference TRBV9 and TRBJ2-1, the complete variable domain is DSGVTQTPKHLITATGQRVTLRCSPRSGDLSVYWYQQSLDQGLQFLIQYYNGEERAKGNILERFSAQQFPDLHSELNLSSLELGDSALYFCASSPAGTTYNEQFFGPGTRLTVL.

V is TRBV19 and J is TRBJ1-2, with a possible D match to TRBD1 (5 bases). Trimming pared 4 bases from V and 7 bases from J, leaving 13 bases between. Germline V gene lookup returns CDR1 LNHDA and CDR2 SQIVND (reference sequence). This CDR3 is built from 13 residues. The CDR3 is CASSTDSIFGYTF. CDR3 coding DNA: TGTGCCAGTAGTACAGACAGTATCTTTGGCTACACCTTC.